One sample yielded the 21 T cell receptor beta chains listed below, sequenced in a study of CD8+ T cells in alopecia areata. Sequencing relied on a cDNA template that was reverse transcribed from extracted RNA. The data were produced by immunoSEQ multiplex PCR, yet TCRdb's version contains in-frame clones alone and is incomplete. The table has approximately 300,000 clones, roughly 64% seen once. Treatment specified: oral pan-JAK inhibitor, 5-10 mg twice daily. The sequencing used CD4+ T cells sorted from blood, collected at week 24, from a patient treated with tofacitinib. The receptor source for this set is a human donor with alopecia areata.

CDR3 bases: TGTGCCAGCAGCTCAGGGTATGCTGATACGCAGTATTTT. Translation gives CASSSGYADTQYF. The J gene is TRBJ2-3, the V gene TRBV7-2; maybe TRBD1 (5 bases). The CDR3 covers 13 residues. CDR1 and CDR2 (germline): SGHTA, FQGNSA. Trimming left V 4 bases short and J 6 bases short, with 11 bases between.

The genes are TRBV6-5 and TRBJ1-5, with no clear D. The germline V gene has CDR1 MNHEY and CDR2 SVGAGI. V was cut by 4 bases and J by 0 bases, with 7 bases left in between. The CDR3 sequence is 14 residues long. CDR3 bases: TGTGCCAGCAGTTCTCAGGATAGCAATCAGCCCCAGCATTTT. Protein: CASSSQDSNQPQHF.

J is TRBJ2-2 and V is TRBV5-6; TRBD1 agrees at 9 bases. Trimming cost V 1 base and J 3 bases; bases outside gene matches: 4. Germline V CDR1 and CDR2: SGHDT, YYEEEE. The CDR3 totals 16 residues. The CDR3 DNA reads as TGTGCCAGCAGCTTGTGGGGACAGGGAGACACCGGGGAGCTGTTTTTT. Translated: CASSLWGQGDTGELFF.

V gene TRBV7-3 combines with J gene TRBJ2-5, with D unclear. With the DNA end fitting TRBJ2-7 better, the J assignment may be wrong. Germline loops: CDR1 SGHTA, CDR2 FQGTGA. The CDR3 covers 13 residues. Written as DNA, the CDR3 is TGTGCCAGCAGCTTCCAACGAACCAGCGAGCAGTACTTC. Residues: CASSFQRTSEQYF.

This clone was detected only once. A read error may account for a junction end that differs from germline. This chain joins TRBV30 and TRBJ2-2; D possibly corresponds to TRBD2 (5 bases). This CDR3 spans 13 amino acids. Germline V gene sequence: CDR1 GTSNPN, CDR2 SVGIG (reference sequence). Here the CDR3 DNA reads TGTGCCTGGAGCAGGCTGAACACCGGGGAGCTGTCTTTT. As protein: CAWSRLNTGELSF.

This chain uses TRBV29-1 with TRBJ2-4; no definite D call. The CDR3 is 13 amino acids. The germline V and J ends were trimmed by 6 bases and 3 bases, with 12 bases remaining between them. From germline, CDR1 is SQVTM and CDR2 ANQGSEA. Written as DNA, the CDR3 is TGCAGCGTCTCTCCGTCGGGCAAAAACATTCAGTACTTC. Protein sequence: CSVSPSGKNIQYF. The full variable domain, rest sourced from reference TRBV29-1 and TRBJ2-4, is SAVISQKPSRDICQRGTSLTIQCQVDSQVTMMFWYRQQPGQSLTLIATANQGSEATYESGFVIDKFPISRPNLTFSTLTVSNMSPEDSSIYLCSVSPSGKNIQYFGAGTRLSVL.

The chain has TRBV5-1 and TRBJ1-2; D is possibly TRBD1 (6 bases). This CDR3 is 15 amino acids long. Germline lookup yields CDR1 SGHRS and CDR2 YFSETQ. Trimming shortened V by 4 bases and J by 5 bases, and 18 bases separated the two germline ends. CDR3 in amino acids: CASSPRGEGPYGYTF. Written as DNA, the CDR3 is TGCGCCAGCAGCCCCAGGGGCGAGGGACCGTATGGCTACACCTTC. Looking up the rest from reference TRBV5-1 and TRBJ1-2 gives the full variable domain: KAGVTQTPRYLIKTRGQQVTLSCSPISGHRSVSWYQQTPGQGLQFLFEYFSETQRNKGNFPGRFSGRQFSNSRSEMNVSTLELGDSALYLCASSPRGEGPYGYTFGSGTRLTVV.

The chain recombines TRBV5-1 with TRBJ1-2; D is ambiguous. Germline assignment: CDR1 SGHRS and CDR2 YFSETQ. V was pared by 0 bases and J by 3 bases, with 0 bases between. There are 11 residues in the CDR3. The CDR3 DNA reads TGCGCCAGCAGCTTGGACTATGGCTACACCTTC. Protein product: CASSLDYGYTF.

J is TRBJ2-5 and V is TRBV11-2; possibly TRBD2 for D (6 bases). The V end was cut by 8 bases, the J end by 2 bases, with 15 bases between. This CDR3 has 14 amino acids. CDR1 is SGHAT, CDR2 FQNNGV, per germline. CDR3 nucleotide sequence: TGTGCCAGCCGCCAACCAGGGAGGCAAGAGACCCAGTACTTC. Protein product: CASRQPGRQETQYF. Variable domain in full (rest from reference TRBV11-2 and TRBJ2-5): EAGVAQSPRYKIIEKRQSVAFWCNPISGHATLYWYQQILGQGPKLLIQFQNNGVVDDSQLPKDRFSAERLKGVDSTLKIQPAKLEDSAVYLCASRQPGRQETQYFGPGTRLLVL.

The gene calls are TRBV11-2 and TRBJ2-7; no reliable D call. V lost 3 bases to trimming and J lost 5 bases, with 5 bases between them. The CDR3 is 11 residues long. Looked up from germline, CDR1 is SGHAT and CDR2 is FQNNGV. The CDR3 reads CASSLLHEQYF. Written as DNA, the CDR3 is TGTGCCAGCAGCTTGCTCCACGAGCAGTACTTC. Together with reference TRBV11-2 and TRBJ2-7, the CDR3 gives the full variable domain: EAGVAQSPRYKIIEKRQSVAFWCNPISGHATLYWYQQILGQGPKLLIQFQNNGVVDDSQLPKDRFSAERLKGVDSTLKIQPAKLEDSAVYLCASSLLHEQYFGPGTRLTVT.

This clone came up once. The chain couples TRBV11-2 to TRBJ2-5, with D hard to call. The CDR3 length is 14 residues. Germline CDR1 is SGHAT and CDR2 is FQNNGV. Trimming stripped 4 bases from V and 5 bases from J, with 14 bases between. The CDR3 is CASSSGRGWETQYF. In nucleotides, the CDR3 is TGTGCCAGCAGCTCGGGCAGAGGTTGGGAGACCCAGTACTTC.

This clone has just one count. The sample has other DNA sequences that encode this CDR3 too. V gene TRBV14 combines with J gene TRBJ2-7; 10 nucleotides line up with TRBD1. CDR1 and CDR2 (germline): SGHDN, FVKESK. V lost 4 bases, J lost 3 bases, and 0 bases stayed unmatched. There are 13 residues in the CDR3. CDR3 coding DNA: TGTGCCAGCAGCCGGGACAGGGGCTACGAGCAGTACTTC. It encodes CASSRDRGYEQYF.

This sequence joins TRBV30 and TRBJ1-2; tentative D call: TRBD1 (5 bases). The germline gives CDR1 GTSNPN, CDR2 SVGIG (reference sequence). CDR3 length equals 13 residues. The V and J ends lost 2 bases and 3 bases respectively, with 10 bases between them. Written as DNA, the CDR3 is TGTGCCTGGAGTAAGGAGACAGACTATGGCTACACCTTC. Translating gives CAWSKETDYGYTF.

The gene calls are TRBV29-1 and TRBJ2-2, with a possible D match to TRBD1 (6 bases). Germline loops: CDR1 SQVTM, CDR2 ANQGSEA. The CDR3 has 12 residues. The ends were cut back, 7 bases at V and 7 bases at J, with 13 bases in the middle. CDR3 residues: CSGGQQVGELFF. CDR3 DNA: TGCAGCGGAGGACAGCAGGTCGGGGAGCTGTTTTTT.

This clone appeared a few times. The V gene is TRBV7-6, the J gene TRBJ2-6; D could derive from TRBD1 or TRBD2 (5 bases each). V gave up 3 bases and J gave up 0 bases, with 6 bases separating them. CDR3 size: 15 residues. CDR1 and CDR2 from the germline V gene are SGHVS and FNYEAQ. The CDR3 sequence: CASSFGGSGANVLTF. The CDR3 nucleotides read TGTGCCAGCAGCTTTGGGGGCTCTGGGGCCAACGTCCTGACTTTC. The entire variable domain, with the rest obtained from reference TRBV7-6 and TRBJ2-6, is as follows: GAGVSQSPRYKVTKRGQDVALRCDPISGHVSLYWYRQALGQGPEFLTYFNYEAQQDKSGLPNDRFSAERPEGSISTLTIQRTEQRDSAMYRCASSFGGSGANVLTFGAGSRLTVL.

The chain has TRBV6-4 and TRBJ2-3; D remains ambiguous. V lost 6 bases to trimming and J lost 2 bases, with 12 bases between them. CDR1 and CDR2 (germline): MRHNA, SNTAGT. CDR3 length equals 14 residues. In nucleotides, the CDR3 is TGTGCCAGCAGAGTTGGGCCGGCCACAGATACGCAGTATTTT. It translates to CASRVGPATDTQYF.

The CDR3 sequence: CASSLVPGQDRYGYTF. The CDR3 DNA reads as TGTGCCAGCAGCTTGGTACCGGGACAGGACCGCTATGGCTACACCTTC. The V and J genes are TRBV5-4 and TRBJ1-2, with 8 bases fitting TRBD1. CDR1 is SGHNT, CDR2 YYREEE, per germline (reference sequence). The CDR3 spans 16 residues. J was trimmed by 4 bases and V by 0 bases; bases with no gene match: 8.

The CDR3 DNA is TGTGCCAGCAGCTTAGTTCAGGGTTATAATTCACCCCTCCACTTT. It specifies CASSLVQGYNSPLHF. The chain carries TRBV7-9 and TRBJ1-6; a weak D match, TRBD1 (5 bases). V was pared by 1 base and J by 4 bases, with 8 bases between. CDR1 SEHNR and CDR2 FQNEAQ come from the germline V gene (reference sequence). The CDR3 contains 15 residues.

This clone occurred once. V and J are TRBV30 and TRBJ1-5; 8 bases line up with TRBD1. CDR1 is GTSNPN, CDR2 SVGIG, per germline (reference sequence). With 0 bases clipped from V and 6 bases from J, the junction kept 7 bases outside the gene matches. The CDR3 is 15 amino acids. CDR3 sequence reads: CAWSVPRGRSQPQHF. CDR3 nucleotides: TGTGCCTGGAGTGTCCCCAGGGGGCGTTCTCAGCCCCAGCATTTT.

The sample holds one count of this clone. V usage is TRBV5-1 and J usage is TRBJ2-3; D uncertain. This CDR3 contains 13 residues. The germline V gene encodes CDR1 SGHRS and CDR2 YFSETQ. V lost 7 bases, J lost 0 bases, and 9 bases lay in between. In DNA, the CDR3 is TGCGCCAGCTCCGGCGAGAGCACAGATACGCAGTATTTT. As protein: CASSGESTDTQYF.

A few counts support this clone. The chain recombines TRBV19 with TRBJ1-6; D gene ambiguous. Germline CDR1 and CDR2: LNHDA and SQIVND (reference sequence). The CDR3 sequence is 11 residues long. V gave up 5 bases and J gave up 15 bases, with 11 bases separating them. DNA of the CDR3: TGTGCCAGTAGTGGCGCCGCACACCTCCACTTT. This gives the protein CASSGAAHLHF.